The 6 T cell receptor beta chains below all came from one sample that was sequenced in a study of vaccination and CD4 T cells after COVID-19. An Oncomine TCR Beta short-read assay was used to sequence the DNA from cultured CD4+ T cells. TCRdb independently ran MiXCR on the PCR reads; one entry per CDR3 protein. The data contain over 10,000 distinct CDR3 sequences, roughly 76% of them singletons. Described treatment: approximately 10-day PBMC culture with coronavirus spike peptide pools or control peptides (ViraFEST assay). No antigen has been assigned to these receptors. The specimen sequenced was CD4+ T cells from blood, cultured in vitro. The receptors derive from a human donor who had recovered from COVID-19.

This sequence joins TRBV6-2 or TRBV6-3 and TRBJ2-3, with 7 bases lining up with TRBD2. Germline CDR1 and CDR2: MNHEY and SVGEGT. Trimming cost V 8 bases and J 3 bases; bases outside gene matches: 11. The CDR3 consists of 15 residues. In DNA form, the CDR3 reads TGTGCCAGCTTCCTCCCCGGCGGGAGAACAGATACGCAGTATTTT. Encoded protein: CASFLPGGRTDTQYF.

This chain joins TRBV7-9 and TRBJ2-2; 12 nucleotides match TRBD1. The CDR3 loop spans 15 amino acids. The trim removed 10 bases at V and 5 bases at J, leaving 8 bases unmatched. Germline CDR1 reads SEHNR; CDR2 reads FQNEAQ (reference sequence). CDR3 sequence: CATRGTGGYTGELFF. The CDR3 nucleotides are TGTGCCACCCGCGGGACAGGGGGCTATACCGGGGAGCTGTTTTTT.

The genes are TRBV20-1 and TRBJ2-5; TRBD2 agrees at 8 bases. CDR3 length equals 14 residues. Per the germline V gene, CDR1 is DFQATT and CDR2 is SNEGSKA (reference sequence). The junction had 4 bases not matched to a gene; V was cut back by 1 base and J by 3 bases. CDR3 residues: CSARVPAGEETQYF. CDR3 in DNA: TGCAGTGCTAGAGTTCCAGCGGGAGAAGAGACCCAGTACTTC.

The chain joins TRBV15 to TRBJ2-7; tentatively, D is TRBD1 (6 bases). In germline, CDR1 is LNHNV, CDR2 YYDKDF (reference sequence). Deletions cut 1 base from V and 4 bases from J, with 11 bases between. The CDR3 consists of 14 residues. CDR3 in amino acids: CATSRVKGVYEQYF. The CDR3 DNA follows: TGTGCCACCAGCAGAGTTAAGGGGGTATACGAGCAGTACTTC.

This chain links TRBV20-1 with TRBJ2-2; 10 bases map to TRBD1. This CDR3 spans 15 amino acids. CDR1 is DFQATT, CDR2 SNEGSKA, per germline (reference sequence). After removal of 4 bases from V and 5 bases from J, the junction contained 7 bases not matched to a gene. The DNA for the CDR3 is TGCAGTGCTATGAGGACAGGGGGAGGGACCGGGGAGCTGTTTTTT. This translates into CSAMRTGGGTGELFF.

As DNA, the CDR3 is TGTGCCAGCACCTACGGGGACAGGTTCCAAGAGACCCAGTACTTC. Protein product: CASTYGDRFQETQYF. The chain has TRBV6-2 or TRBV6-3 and TRBJ2-5; 8 bases match TRBD1. Germline V gene sequence: CDR1 MNHEY, CDR2 SVGEGT. Trimming removed 7 bases from V and 1 base from J; junction bases left unmatched: 8. This CDR3 comprises 15 residues.